This entry is about one T cell receptor (beta chain). Its antigen is currently unknown. The sample originates from a study of T cells after yellow fever vaccination. A process of 5'RACE template switching, which added a universal primer site and UMIs, was used to make TCR cDNA. TCRdb re-called the 5' RACE reads with MiXCR, one entry per CDR3 protein. The sample lists 500,000 to 650,000 distinct CDR3 sequences, about 13% seen once, with over 11% in the top ten. Findings and limits, study-wide: Subsequent to the booster, the majority of primary-vaccination clones reappeared (96% CD4, 88% CD8). Researchers noted that a small share of clonotypes showed up in both CD4 and CD8 compartments. A faster peak, day 5 versus 15, was reached by the weaker secondary response.

The germline V and J ends were trimmed by 4 bases and 0 bases, with 16 bases remaining between them. This CDR3 is 17 amino acids long. The germline gives CDR1 SEHNR, CDR2 FQNEAQ (reference sequence). Sequenced material: PBMCs, taken on the day of the yellow fever booster vaccination. This chain joins TRBV7-9 and TRBJ2-4, with D perhaps matching TRBD1 or TRBD2 (5 bases each). The clonotype originates from a man in his thirties or forties who received the YFV17D yellow fever vaccine. The CDR3 coding sequence is TGTGCCAGCAGCTCCGGGACGTGGGCGCTAGCCAAAAACATTCAGTACTTC. Protein sequence: CASSSGTWALAKNIQYF.